The subject of this entry is one T cell receptor beta chain. Its binding antigen is unknown. Per-nucleotide qualities are absent, and no much larger clonotype sits a single base away. The data were taken from a study of radiotherapy plus CTLA-4 blockade in lung cancer (dated by TCRdb to between 2018 and 2020). Regarding the research as a whole: Objective responses occurred in approximately 19% of enrolled patients, and just over 30% achieved disease control. Paper-wide results and their limitations: After treatment with radiotherapy and ipilimumab, TCR clones that came from tumors expanded in the peripheral blood. The strongest predictors of response, as reported, were early dynamic changes in blood T cell clones along with a rise in serum interferon-beta after radiation.

In this study, focal radiation therapy paired with CTLA-4 blockade (ipilimumab) was tested in patients who had chemo-refractory metastatic non-small-cell lung cancer. Including the terminal cysteine and phenylalanine, the CDR3 comprises 14 residues. This entry keeps only the CDR3 DNA: 42 bases, framed from base 1. A distance of 10 bases separates the germline ends of V and J, which lose 0 bases and 5 bases respectively. Library prep was done by the immunoSEQ multiplex PCR assay. Sourced from immuneACCESS, this table was stored by TCRdb with only in-frame sequences that have V and J called. A share of the clones is absent; for the studies checked, an unresolved V gene accounts for under half, and the remainder has no known explanation. The sample table contains 80,000 to 95,000 clones; only one count was recorded for roughly 80% of them. About 26% of the sample rests with the top ten.

The V gene is TRBV23-1 and the J gene is TRBJ1-2; the D segment cannot be called with confidence. TRBV23-1 is sorted into the ORF group, with uncertain function. The sequencing here drew on peripheral blood, taken from a patient treated with radiotherapy plus ipilimumab. The sequence came from a human donor with non-small cell lung cancer that progressed on radiotherapy plus ipilimumab. The CDR3 loop reads CASSQSWVIYGYTF. The DNA sequence is as follows: TGCGCCAGCAGTCAATCGTGGGTTATATATGGCTACACCTTC.